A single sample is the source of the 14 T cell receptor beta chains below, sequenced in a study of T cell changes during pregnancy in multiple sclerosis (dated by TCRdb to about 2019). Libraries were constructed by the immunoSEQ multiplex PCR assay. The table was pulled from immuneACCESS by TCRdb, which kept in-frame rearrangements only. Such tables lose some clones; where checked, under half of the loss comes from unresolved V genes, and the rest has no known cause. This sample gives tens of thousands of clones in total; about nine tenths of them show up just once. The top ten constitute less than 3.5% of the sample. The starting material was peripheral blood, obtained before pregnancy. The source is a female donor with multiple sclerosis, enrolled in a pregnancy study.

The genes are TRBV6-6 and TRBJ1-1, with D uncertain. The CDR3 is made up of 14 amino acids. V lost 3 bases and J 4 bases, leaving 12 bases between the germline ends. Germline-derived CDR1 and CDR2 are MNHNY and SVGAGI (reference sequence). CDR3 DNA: TGTGCCAGCAGTTATAGGCAAGGAGGCACTGAAGCTTTCTTT. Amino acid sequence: CASSYRQGGTEAFF.

The CDR3 loop is CASSYGHPGELFF. CDR3 nucleotide sequence: TGTGCCAGCAGTTACGGGCATCCCGGGGAGCTGTTTTTT. The chain carries TRBV6-5 and TRBJ2-2; no clear D. Trimming took 2 bases from V and 6 from J, leaving 7 bases between them. The CDR3 loop spans 13 amino acids. Germline lookup yields CDR1 MNHEY and CDR2 SVGAGI.

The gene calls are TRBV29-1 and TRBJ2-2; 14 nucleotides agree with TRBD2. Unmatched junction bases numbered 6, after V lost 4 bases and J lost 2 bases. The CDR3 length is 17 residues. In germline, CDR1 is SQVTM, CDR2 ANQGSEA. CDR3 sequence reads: CSVAGLAGVFNTGELFF. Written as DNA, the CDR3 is TGCAGCGTTGCGGGACTAGCGGGGGTTTTTAACACCGGGGAGCTGTTTTTT.

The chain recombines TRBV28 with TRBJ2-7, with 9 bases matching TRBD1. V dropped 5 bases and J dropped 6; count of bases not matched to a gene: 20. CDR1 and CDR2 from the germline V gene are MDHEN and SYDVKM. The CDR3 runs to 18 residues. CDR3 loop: CASSLRTATLDRGAEQYF. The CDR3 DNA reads TGTGCCAGCAGTCTCCGAACTGCGACACTCGACAGGGGGGCCGAGCAGTACTTC. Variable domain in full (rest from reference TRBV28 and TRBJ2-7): DVKVTQSSRYLVKRTGEKVFLECVQDMDHENMFWYRQDPGLGLRLIYFSYDVKMKEKGDIPEGYSVSREKKERFSLILESASTNQTSMYLCASSLRTATLDRGAEQYFGPGTRLTVT.

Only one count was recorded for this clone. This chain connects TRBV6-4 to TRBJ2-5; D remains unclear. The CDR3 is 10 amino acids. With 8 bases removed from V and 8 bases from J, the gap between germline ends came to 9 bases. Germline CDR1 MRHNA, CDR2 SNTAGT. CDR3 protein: CASPPGTQYF. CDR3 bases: TGTGCCAGCCCCCCAGGAACCCAGTACTTC.

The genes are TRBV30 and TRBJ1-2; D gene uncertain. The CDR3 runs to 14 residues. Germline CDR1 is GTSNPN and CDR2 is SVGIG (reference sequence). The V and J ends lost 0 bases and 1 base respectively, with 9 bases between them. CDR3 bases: TGTGCCTGGAGTGTATCGGAGCTTAACTATGGCTACACCTTC. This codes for CAWSVSELNYGYTF. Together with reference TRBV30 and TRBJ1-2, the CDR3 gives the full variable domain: SQTIHQWPATLVQPVGSPLSLECTVEGTSNPNLYWYRQAAGRGLQLLFYSVGIGQISSEVPQNLSASRPQDRQFILSSKKLLLSDSGFYLCAWSVSELNYGYTFGSGTRLTVV.

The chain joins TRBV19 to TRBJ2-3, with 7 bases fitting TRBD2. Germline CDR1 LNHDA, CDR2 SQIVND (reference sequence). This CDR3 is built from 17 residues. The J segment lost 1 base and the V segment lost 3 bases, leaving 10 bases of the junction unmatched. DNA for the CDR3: TGTGCCAGTAGTATGGGACTAACCCCCATAGGCACAGATACGCAGTATTTT. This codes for CASSMGLTPIGTDTQYF.

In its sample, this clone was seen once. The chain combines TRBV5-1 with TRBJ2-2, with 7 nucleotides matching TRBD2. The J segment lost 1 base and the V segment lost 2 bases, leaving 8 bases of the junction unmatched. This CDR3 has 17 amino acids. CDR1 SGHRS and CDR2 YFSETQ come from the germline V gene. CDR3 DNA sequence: TGCGCCAGCAGCTTAAATCGGGACTACCTGAACACCGGGGAGCTGTTTTTT. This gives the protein CASSLNRDYLNTGELFF.

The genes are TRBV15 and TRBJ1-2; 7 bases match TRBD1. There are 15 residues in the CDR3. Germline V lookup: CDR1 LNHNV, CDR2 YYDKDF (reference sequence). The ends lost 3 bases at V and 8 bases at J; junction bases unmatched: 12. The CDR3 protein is CATSSGTVEVDGYTF. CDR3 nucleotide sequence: TGTGCCACCAGCAGCGGGACAGTTGAAGTAGACGGCTACACCTTC.

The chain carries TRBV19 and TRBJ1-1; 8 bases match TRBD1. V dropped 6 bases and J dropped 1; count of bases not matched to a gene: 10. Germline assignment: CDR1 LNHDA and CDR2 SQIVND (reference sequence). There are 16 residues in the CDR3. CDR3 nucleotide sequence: TGTGCCAGTAGGAATCTTCCCGACAGGGGGAACACTGAAGCTTTCTTT. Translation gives CASRNLPDRGNTEAFF.

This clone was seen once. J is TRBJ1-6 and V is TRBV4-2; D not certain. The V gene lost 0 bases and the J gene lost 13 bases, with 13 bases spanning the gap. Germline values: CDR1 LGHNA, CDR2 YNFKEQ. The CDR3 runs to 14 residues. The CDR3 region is CASSQDLGDFPLHF. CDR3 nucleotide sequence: TGTGCCAGCAGCCAAGATCTTGGAGATTTCCCCCTCCACTTT.

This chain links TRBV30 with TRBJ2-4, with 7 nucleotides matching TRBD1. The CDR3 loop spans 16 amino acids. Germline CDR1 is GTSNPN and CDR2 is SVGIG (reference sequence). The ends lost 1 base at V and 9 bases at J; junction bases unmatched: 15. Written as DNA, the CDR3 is TGTGCCTGGAGTGCCTCCGACAGGGCACTACCTACCATTCAGTACTTC. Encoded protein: CAWSASDRALPTIQYF.

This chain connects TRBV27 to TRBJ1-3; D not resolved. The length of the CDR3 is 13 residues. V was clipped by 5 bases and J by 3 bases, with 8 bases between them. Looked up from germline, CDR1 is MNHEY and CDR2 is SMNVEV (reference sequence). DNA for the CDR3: TGTGCCAGCAGTCCTCGGTTTGGAAACACCATATATTTT. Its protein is CASSPRFGNTIYF.

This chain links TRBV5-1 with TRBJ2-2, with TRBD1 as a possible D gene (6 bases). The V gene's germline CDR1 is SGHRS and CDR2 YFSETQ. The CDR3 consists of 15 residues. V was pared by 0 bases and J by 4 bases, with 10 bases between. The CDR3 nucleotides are TGCGCCAGCAGCTTGGGTGGGGGCATCACCGGGGAGCTGTTTTTT. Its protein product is CASSLGGGITGELFF.